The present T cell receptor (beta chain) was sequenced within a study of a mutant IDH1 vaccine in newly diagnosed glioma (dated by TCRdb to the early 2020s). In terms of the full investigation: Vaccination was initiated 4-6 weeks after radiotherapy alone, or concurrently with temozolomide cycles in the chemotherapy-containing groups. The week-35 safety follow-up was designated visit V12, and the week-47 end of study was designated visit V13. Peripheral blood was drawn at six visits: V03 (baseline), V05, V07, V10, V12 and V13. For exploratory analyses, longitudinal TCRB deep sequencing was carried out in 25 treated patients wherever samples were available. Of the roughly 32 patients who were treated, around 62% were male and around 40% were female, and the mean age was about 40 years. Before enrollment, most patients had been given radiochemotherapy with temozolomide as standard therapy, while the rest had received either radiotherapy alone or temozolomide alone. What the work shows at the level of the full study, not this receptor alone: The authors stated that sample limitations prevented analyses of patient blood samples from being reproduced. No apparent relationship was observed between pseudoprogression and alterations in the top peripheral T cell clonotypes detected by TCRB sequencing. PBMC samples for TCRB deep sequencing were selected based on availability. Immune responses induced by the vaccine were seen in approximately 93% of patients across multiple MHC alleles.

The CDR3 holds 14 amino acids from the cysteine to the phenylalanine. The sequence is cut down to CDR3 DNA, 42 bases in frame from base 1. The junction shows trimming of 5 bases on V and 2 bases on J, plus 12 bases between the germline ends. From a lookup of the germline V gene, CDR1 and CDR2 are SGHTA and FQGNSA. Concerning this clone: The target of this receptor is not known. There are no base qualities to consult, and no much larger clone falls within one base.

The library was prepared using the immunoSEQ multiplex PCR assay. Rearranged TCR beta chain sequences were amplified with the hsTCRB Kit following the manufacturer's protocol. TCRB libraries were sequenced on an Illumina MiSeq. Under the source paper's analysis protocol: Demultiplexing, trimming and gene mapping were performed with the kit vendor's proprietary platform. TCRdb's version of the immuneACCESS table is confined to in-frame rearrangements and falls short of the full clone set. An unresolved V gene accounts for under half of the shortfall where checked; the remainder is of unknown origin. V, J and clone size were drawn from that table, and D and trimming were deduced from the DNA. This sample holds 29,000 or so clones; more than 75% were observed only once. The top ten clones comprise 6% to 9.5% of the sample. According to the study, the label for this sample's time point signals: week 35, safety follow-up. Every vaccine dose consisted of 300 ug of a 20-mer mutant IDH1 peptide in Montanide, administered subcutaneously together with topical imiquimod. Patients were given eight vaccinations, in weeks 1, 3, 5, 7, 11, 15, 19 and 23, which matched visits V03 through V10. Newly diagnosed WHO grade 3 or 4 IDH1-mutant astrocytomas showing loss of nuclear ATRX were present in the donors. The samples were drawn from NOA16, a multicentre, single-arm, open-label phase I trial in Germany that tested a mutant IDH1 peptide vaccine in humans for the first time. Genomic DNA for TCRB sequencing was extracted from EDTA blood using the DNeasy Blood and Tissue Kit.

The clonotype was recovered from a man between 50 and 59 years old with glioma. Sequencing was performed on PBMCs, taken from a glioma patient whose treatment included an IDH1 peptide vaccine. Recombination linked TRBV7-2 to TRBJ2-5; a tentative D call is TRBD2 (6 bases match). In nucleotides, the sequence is TGTGCCAGCAGCCCGTGGGCGGGACAAGAGACCCAGTACTTC. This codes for CASSPWAGQETQYF.